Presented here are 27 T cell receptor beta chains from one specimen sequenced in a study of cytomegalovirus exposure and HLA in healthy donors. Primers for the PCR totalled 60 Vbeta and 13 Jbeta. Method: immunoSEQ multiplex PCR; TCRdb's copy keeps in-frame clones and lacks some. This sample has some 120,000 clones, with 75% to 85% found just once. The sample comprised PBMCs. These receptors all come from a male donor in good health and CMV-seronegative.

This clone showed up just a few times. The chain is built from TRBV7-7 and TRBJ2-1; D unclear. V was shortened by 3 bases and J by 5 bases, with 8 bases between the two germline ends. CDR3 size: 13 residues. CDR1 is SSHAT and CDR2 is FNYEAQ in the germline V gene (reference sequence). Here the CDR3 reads CASSFDRDNEQFF. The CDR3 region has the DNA TGTGCCAGCAGCTTTGACCGGGACAATGAGCAGTTCTTC. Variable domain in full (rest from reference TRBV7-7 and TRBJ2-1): GAGVSQSPRYKVTKRGQDVTLRCDPISSHATLYWYQQALGQGPEFLTYFNYEAQPDKSGLPSDRFSAERPEGSISTLTIQRTEQRDSAMYRCASSFDRDNEQFFGPGTRLTVL.

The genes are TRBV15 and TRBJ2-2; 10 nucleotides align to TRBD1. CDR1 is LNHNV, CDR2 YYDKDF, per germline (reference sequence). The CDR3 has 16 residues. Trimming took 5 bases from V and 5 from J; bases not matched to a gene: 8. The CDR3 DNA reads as TGTGCCACCAGCGGGGACAGGGGTTTCGTTACCGGGGAGCTGTTTTTT. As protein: CATSGDRGFVTGELFF.

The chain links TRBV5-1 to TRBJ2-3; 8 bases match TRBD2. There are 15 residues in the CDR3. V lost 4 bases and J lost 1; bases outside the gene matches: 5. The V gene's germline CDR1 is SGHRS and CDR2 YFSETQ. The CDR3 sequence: CASSQKTSGTDTQYF. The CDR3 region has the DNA TGCGCCAGCAGCCAGAAGACTAGCGGCACAGATACGCAGTATTTT.

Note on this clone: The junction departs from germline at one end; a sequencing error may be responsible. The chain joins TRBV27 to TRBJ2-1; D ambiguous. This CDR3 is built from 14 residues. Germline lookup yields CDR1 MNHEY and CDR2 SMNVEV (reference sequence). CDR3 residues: CGSSFVHTYNEQFF. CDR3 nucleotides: TGTGGCAGCAGTTTTGTTCACACCTACAATGAGCAGTTCTTC.

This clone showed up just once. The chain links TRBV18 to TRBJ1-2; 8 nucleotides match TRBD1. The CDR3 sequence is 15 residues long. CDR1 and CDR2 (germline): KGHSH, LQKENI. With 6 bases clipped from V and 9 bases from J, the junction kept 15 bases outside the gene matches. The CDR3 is CASSPGDRTYGSYTF. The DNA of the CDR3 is TGTGCCAGCTCCCCGGGGGACAGGACATATGGCAGCTACACCTTC.

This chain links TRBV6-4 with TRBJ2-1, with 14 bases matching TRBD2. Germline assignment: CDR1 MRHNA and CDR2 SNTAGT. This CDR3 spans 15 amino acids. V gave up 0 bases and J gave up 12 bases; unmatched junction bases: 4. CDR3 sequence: CASSDSTSGGALQFF. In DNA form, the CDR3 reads TGTGCCAGCAGTGACTCGACTAGCGGGGGGGCCTTGCAGTTCTTC.

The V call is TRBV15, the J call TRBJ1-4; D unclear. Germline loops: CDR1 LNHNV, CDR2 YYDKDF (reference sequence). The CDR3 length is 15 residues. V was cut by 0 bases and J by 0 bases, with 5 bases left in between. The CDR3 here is CATSREYSTNEKLFF. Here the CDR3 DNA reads TGTGCCACCAGCAGAGAGTACTCAACTAATGAAAAACTGTTTTTT.

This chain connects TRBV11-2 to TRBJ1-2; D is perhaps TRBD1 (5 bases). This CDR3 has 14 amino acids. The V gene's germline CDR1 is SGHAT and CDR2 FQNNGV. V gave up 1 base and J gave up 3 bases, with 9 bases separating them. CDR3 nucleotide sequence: TGTGCCAGCAGCTTAGTCGGGACTTACTATGGCTACACCTTC. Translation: CASSLVGTYYGYTF.

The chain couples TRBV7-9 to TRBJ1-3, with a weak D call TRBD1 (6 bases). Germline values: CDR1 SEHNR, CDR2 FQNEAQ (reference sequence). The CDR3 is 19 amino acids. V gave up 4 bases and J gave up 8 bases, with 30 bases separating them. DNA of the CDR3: TGTGCCAGCAGCTATATTGCTATCGAGCAGGGGATAGGAGTGGACACCATATATTTT. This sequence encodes CASSYIAIEQGIGVDTIYF.

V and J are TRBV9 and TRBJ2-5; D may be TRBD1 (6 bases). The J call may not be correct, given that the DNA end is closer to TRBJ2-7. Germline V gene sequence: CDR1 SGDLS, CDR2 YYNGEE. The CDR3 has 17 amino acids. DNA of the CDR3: TGTGCCAGCAGCGTGAATGTAAAAGACCGGGACACCGACGAGCAGTACTTC. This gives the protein CASSVNVKDRDTDEQYF.

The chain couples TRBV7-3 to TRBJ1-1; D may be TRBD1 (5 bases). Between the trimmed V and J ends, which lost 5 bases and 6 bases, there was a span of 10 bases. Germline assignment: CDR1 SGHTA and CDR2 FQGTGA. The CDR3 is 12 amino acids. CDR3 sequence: CASSPPGAEAFF. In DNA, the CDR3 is TGTGCCAGCAGCCCGCCGGGGGCTGAAGCTTTCTTT. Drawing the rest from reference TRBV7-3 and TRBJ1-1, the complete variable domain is GAGVSQTPSNKVTEKGKYVELRCDPISGHTALYWYRQSLGQGPEFLIYFQGTGAADDSGLPNDRFFAVRPEGSVSTLKIQRTERGDSAVYLCASSPPGAEAFFGQGTRLTVV.

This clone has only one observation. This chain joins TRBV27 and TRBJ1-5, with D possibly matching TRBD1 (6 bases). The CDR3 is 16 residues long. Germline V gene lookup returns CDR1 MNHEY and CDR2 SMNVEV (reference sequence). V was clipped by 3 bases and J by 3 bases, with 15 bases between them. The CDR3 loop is CASSFEGRGPNQPQHF. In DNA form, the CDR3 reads TGTGCCAGCAGTTTCGAGGGGCGGGGGCCCAATCAGCCCCAGCATTTT.

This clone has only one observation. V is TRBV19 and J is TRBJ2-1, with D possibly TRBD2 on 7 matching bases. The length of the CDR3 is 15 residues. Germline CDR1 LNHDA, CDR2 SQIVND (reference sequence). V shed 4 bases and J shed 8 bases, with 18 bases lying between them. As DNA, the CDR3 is TGTGCCAGTAGTAAGGGTAGGGGGGGCCGAGATGAGCAGTTCTTC. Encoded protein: CASSKGRGGRDEQFF.

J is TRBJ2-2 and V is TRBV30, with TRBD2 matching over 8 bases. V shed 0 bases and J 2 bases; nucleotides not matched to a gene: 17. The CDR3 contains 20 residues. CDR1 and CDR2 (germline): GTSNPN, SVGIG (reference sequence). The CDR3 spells CAWSVPRVGAGGFNTGELFF. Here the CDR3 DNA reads TGTGCCTGGAGTGTACCAAGGGTAGGGGCGGGAGGATTCAACACCGGGGAGCTGTTTTTT.

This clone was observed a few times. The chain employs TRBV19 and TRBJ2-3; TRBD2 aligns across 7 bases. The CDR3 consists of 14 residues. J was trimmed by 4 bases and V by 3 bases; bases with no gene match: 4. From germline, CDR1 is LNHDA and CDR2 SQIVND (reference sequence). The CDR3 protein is CASSIWRESDTQYF. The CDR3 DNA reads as TGTGCCAGTAGTATCTGGCGGGAGTCAGATACGCAGTATTTT.

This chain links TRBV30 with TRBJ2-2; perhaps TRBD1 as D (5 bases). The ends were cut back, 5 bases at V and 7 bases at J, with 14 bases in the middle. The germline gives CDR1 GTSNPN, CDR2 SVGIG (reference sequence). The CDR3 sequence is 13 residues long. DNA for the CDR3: TGTGCCTGGTGGTGGGGCTATAACGGGGAGCTGTTTTTT. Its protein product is CAWWWGYNGELFF.

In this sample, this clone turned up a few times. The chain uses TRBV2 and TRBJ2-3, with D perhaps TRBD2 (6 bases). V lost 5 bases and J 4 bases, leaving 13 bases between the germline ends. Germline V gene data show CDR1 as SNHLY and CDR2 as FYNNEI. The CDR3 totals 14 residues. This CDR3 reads CASSNSGGADTQYF. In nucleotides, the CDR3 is TGTGCCAGCAGTAATTCCGGGGGTGCAGATACGCAGTATTTT.

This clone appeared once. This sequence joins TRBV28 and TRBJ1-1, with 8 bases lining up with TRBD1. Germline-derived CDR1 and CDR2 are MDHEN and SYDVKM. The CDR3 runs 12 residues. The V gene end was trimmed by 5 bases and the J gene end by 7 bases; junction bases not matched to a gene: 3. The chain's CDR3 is CASSAQGVEAFF. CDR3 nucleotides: TGTGCCAGCAGTGCACAGGGGGTTGAAGCTTTCTTT.

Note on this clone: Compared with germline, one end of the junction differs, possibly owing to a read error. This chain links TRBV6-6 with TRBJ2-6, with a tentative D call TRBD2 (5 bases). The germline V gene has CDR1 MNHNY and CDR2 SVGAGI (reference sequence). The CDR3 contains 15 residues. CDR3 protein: CASSTPPSRANGLTF. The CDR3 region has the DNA TGTGCCAGCAGTACCCCACCATCGAGGGCCAACGGCCTGACTTTC.

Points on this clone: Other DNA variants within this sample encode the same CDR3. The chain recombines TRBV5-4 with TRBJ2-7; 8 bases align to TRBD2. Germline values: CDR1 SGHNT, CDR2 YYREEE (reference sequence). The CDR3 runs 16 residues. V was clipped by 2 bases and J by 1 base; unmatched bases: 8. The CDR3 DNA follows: TGTGCCAGCAGCTTCGGAGGAGCGGGGGCTTCCTACGAGCAGTACTTC. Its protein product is CASSFGGAGASYEQYF.

In DNA form, the CDR3 reads TGCGCCAGCAGCCCCACTGACACGACCTACAATGAGCAGTTCTTC. It yields the protein CASSPTDTTYNEQFF. The V gene is TRBV5-1, the J gene TRBJ2-1; D unresolved. Germline CDR1 reads SGHRS; CDR2 reads YFSETQ. CDR3 length equals 15 residues. The V gene lost 4 bases and the J gene lost 2 bases, with 13 bases spanning the gap.

DNA of the CDR3: TGTGCCATCAGTGGAGGGACAGGGGGCAATCAGCCCCAGCATTTT. It codes for CAISGGTGGNQPQHF. The chain combines TRBV10-3 with TRBJ1-5, with 10 nucleotides matching TRBD1. The V segment lost 4 bases and the J segment 2 bases; nucleotides outside the gene matches: 2. The CDR3 sequence is 15 residues long. Germline V lookup: CDR1 ENHRY, CDR2 SYGVKD.

For the CDR3, the DNA is TGTGCCAGCAGCCGGGGACAGCACTATGGCTACACCTTC. Amino acids: CASSRGQHYGYTF. The chain employs TRBV7-2 and TRBJ1-2, with 7 bases identical to TRBD1. Trimming took 5 bases from V and 3 from J; bases not matched to a gene: 3. Germline V CDR1 and CDR2: SGHTA, FQGNSA. The CDR3 sequence is 13 residues long.

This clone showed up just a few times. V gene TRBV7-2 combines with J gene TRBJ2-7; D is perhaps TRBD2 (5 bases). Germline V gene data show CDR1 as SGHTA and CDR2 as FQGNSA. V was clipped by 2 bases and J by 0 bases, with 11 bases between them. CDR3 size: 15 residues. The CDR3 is CASSLRRGSSYEQYF. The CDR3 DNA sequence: TGTGCCAGCAGCTTACGACGGGGTAGCTCCTACGAGCAGTACTTC.

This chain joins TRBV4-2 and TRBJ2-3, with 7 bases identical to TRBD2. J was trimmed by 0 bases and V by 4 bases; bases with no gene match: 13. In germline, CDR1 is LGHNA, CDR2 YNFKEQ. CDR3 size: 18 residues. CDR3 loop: CASSPVRGDVVSTDTQYF. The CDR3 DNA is TGTGCCAGCAGCCCGGTCCGGGGGGATGTGGTTAGCACAGATACGCAGTATTTT.

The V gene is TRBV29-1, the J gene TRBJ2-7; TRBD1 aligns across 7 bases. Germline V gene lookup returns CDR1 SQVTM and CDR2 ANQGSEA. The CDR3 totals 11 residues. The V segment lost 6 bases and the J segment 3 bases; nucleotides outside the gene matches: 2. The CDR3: CSVGQYYEQYF. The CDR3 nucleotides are TGCAGCGTGGGACAGTACTACGAGCAGTACTTC.

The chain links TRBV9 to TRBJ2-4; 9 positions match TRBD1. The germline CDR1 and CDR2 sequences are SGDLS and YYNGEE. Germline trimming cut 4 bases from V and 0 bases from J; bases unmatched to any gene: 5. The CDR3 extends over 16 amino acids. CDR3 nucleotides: TGTGCCAGCAGCTCAGGACAGGGGCTAGCCAAAAACATTCAGTACTTC. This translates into CASSSGQGLAKNIQYF.